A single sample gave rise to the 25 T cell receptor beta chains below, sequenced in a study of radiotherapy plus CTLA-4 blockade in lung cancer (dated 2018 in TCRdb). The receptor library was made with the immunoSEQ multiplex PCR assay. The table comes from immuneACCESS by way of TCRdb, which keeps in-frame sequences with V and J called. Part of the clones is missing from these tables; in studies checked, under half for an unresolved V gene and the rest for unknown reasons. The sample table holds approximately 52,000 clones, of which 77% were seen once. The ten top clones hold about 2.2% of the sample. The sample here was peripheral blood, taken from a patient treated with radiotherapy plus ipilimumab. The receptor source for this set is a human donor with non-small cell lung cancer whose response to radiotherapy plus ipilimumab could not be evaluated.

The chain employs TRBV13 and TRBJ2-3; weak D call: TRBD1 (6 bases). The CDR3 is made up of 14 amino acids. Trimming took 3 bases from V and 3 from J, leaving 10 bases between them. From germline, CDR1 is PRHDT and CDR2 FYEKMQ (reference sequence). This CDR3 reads CASSFRGGTDTQYF. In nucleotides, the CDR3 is TGTGCCAGCAGCTTTCGAGGGGGTACAGATACGCAGTATTTT.

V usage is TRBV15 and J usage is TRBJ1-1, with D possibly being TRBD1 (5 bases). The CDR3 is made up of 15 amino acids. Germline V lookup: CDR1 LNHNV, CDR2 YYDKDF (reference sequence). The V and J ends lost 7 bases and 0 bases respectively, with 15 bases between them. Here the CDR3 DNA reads TGTGCCACCACGAAAGCAGGGTATATGAACACTGAAGCTTTCTTT. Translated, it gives CATTKAGYMNTEAFF.

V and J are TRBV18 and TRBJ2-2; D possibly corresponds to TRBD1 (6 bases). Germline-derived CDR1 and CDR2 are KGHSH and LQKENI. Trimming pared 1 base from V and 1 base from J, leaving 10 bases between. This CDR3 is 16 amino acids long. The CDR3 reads CASSPRWTENTGELFF. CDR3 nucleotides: TGTGCCAGCTCACCACGGTGGACAGAGAACACCGGGGAGCTGTTTTTT.

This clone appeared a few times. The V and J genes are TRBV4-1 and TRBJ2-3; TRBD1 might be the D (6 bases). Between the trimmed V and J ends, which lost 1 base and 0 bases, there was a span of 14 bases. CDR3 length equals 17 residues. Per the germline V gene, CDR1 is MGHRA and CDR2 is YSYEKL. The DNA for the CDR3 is TGCGCCAGCAGCCAAGCTGTCAGGGGCCTTAGCACAGATACGCAGTATTTT. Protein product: CASSQAVRGLSTDTQYF.

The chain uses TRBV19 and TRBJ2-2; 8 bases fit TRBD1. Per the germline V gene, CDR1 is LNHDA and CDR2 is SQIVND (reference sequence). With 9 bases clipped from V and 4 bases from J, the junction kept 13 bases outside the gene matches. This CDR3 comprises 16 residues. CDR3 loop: CASRGGQGAVTGELFF. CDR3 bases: TGTGCCAGCAGAGGAGGGCAGGGGGCAGTCACCGGGGAGCTGTTTTTT. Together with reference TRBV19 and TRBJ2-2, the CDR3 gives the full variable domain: DGGITQSPKYLFRKEGQNVTLSCEQNLNHDAMYWYRQDPGQGLRLIYYSQIVNDFQKGDIAEGYSVSREKKESFPLTVTSAQKNPTAFYLCASRGGQGAVTGELFFGEGSRLTVL.

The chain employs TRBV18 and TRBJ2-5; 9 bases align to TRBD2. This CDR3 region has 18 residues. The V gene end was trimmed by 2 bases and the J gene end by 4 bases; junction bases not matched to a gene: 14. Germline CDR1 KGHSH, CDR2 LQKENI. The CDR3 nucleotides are TGTGCCAGCTCACCATCGGTCTCTAGCGGGATAGGGGGAGAGACCCAGTACTTC. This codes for CASSPSVSSGIGGETQYF.

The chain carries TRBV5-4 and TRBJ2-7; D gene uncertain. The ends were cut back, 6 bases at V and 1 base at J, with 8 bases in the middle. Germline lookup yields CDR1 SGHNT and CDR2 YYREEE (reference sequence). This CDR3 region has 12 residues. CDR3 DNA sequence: TGTGCCAGCAAGAGAGATTCCTACGAGCAGTACTTC. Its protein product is CASKRDSYEQYF.

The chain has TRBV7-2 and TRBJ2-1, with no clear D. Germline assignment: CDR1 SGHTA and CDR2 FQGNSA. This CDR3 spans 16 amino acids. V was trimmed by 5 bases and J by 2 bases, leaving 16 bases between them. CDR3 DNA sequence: TGTGCCAGCAGCAAGTATACGACAATAGCCTACAATGAGCAGTTCTTC. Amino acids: CASSKYTTIAYNEQFF. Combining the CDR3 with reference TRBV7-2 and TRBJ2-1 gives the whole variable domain GAGVSQSPSNKVTEKGKDVELRCDPISGHTALYWYRQSLGQGLEFLIYFQGNSAPDKSGLPSDRFSAERTGGSVSTLTIQRTQQEDSAVYLCASSKYTTIAYNEQFFGPGTRLTVL.

The CDR3 here is CASSLTGGGYGYTF. The CDR3 DNA reads as TGTGCCAGCAGCTTAACGGGGGGAGGCTATGGCTACACCTTC. This chain joins TRBV7-3 and TRBJ1-2, with a weak D call TRBD1 (5 bases). Per germline, CDR1 SGHTA and CDR2 FQGTGA. The CDR3 has 14 residues. With 0 bases removed from V and 4 bases from J, the gap between germline ends came to 9 bases.

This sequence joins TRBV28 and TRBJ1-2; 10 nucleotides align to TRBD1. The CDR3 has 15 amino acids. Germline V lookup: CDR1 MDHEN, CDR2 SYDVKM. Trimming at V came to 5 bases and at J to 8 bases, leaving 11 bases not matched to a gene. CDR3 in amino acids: CASSTGQGGSWGYTF. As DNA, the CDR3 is TGTGCCAGCAGTACAGGACAGGGGGGGAGTTGGGGCTACACCTTC.

The CDR3 region is CASSLYGTSGGFRDEQYF. In nucleotides, the CDR3 is TGTGCCAGCAGCTTGTATGGGACTAGCGGGGGGTTTAGGGACGAGCAGTACTTC. The J gene is TRBJ2-7, the V gene TRBV7-2; 15 bases line up with TRBD2. V was pared by 3 bases and J by 5 bases, with 11 bases of the junction left unmatched. This CDR3 region has 18 residues. The V gene's germline CDR1 is SGHTA and CDR2 FQGNSA.

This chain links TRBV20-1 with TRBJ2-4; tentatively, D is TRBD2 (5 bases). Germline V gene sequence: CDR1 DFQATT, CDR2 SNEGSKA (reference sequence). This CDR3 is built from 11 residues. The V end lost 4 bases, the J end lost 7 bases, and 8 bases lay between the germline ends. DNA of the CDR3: TGCAGTGCTAATCCGGGGAACATTCAGTACTTC. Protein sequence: CSANPGNIQYF.

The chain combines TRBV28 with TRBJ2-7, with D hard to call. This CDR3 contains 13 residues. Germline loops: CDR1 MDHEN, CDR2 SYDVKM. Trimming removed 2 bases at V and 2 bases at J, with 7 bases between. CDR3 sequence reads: CASSLETPYEQYF. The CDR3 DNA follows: TGTGCCAGCAGTTTAGAGACACCCTACGAGCAGTACTTC. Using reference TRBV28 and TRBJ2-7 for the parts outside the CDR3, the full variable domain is DVKVTQSSRYLVKRTGEKVFLECVQDMDHENMFWYRQDPGLGLRLIYFSYDVKMKEKGDIPEGYSVSREKKERFSLILESASTNQTSMYLCASSLETPYEQYFGPGTRLTVT.

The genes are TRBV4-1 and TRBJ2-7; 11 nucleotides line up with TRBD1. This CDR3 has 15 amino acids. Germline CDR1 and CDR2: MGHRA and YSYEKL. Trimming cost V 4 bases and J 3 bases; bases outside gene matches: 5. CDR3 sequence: CASSPGDRGVYEQYF. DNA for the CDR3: TGCGCCAGCAGCCCTGGGGACAGGGGGGTCTACGAGCAGTACTTC.

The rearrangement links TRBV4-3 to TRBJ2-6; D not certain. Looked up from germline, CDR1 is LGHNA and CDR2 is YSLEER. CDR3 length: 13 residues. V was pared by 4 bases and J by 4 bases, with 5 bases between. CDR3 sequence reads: CASSLQGANVLTF. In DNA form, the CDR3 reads TGCGCCAGCAGCCTTCAAGGGGCCAACGTCCTGACTTTC.

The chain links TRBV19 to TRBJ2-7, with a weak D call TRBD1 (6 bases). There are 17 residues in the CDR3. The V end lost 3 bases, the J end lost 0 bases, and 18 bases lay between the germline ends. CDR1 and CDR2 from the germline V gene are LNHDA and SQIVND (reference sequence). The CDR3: CASSIYHSARGSYEQYF. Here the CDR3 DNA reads TGTGCCAGTAGTATCTATCACAGCGCCAGGGGCTCCTACGAGCAGTACTTC.

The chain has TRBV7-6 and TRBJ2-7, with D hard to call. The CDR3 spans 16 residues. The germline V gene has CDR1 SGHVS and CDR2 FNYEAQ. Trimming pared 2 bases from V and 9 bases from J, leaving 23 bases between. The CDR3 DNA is TGTGCCAGCAGCTTAACGGCCAACCAAGACAATTTGGGGCAGTACTTC. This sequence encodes CASSLTANQDNLGQYF.

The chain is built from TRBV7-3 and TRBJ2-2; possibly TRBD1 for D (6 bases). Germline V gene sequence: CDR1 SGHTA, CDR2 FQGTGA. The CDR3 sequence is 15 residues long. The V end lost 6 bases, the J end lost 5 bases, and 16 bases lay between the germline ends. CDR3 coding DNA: TGTGCCAGCAGGCCCCAGGGGAGTGGGACCGGGGAGCTGTTTTTT. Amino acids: CASRPQGSGTGELFF.

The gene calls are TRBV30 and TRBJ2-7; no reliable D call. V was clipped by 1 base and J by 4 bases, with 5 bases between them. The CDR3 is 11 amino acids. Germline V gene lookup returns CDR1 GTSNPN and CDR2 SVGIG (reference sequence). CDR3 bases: TGTGCCTGGAGTGGTAGATACGAGCAGTACTTC. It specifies CAWSGRYEQYF.

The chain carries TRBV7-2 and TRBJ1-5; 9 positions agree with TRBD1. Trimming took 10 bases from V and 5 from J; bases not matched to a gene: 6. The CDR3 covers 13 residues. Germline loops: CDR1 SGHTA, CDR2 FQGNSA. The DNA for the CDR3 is TGTGCCACAGGGGGACAGGGCTATCAGCCCCAGCATTTT. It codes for CATGGQGYQPQHF.

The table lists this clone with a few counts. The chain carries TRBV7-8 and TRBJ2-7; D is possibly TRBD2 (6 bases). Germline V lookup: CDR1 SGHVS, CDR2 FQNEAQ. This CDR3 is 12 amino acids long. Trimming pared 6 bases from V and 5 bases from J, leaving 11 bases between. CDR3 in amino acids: CASRGRGNEQYF. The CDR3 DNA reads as TGTGCCAGCAGGGGACGGGGGAACGAGCAGTACTTC. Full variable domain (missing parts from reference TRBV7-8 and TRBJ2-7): GAGVSQSPRYKVAKRGQDVALRCDPISGHVSLFWYQQALGQGPEFLTYFQNEAQLDKSGLPSDRFFAERPEGSVSTLKIQRTQQEDSAVYLCASRGRGNEQYFGPGTRLTVT.

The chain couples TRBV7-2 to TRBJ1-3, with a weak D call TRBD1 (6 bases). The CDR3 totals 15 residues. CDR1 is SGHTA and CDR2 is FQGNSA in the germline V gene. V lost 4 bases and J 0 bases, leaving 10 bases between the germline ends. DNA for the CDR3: TGTGCCAGCAGCTCGGACAGACTCTCTGGAAACACCATATATTTT. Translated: CASSSDRLSGNTIYF.

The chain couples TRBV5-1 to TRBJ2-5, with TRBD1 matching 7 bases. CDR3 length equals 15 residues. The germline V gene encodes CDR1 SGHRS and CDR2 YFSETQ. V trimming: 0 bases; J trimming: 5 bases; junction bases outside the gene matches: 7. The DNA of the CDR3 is TGCGCCAGCAGCTTGGACGGACAGGACAGGGAGACCCAGTACTTC. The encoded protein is CASSLDGQDRETQYF.

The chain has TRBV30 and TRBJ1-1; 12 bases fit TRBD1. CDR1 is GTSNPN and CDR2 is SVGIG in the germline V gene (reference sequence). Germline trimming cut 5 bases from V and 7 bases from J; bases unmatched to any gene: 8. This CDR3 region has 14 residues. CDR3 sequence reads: CAWVRDRGQSEAFF. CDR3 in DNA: TGTGCCTGGGTCCGGGACAGGGGGCAGAGTGAAGCTTTCTTT.

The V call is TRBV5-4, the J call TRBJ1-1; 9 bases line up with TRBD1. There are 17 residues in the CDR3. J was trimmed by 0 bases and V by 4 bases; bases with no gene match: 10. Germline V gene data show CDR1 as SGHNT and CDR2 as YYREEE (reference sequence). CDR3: CASSPPGQGMVNTEAFF. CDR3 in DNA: TGTGCCAGCAGCCCCCCGGGACAGGGTATGGTGAACACTGAAGCTTTCTTT.